This T cell receptor (beta chain) emerged from a study of T-cell reconstitution after alpha-beta-depleted transplantation in children. Study findings and constraints: Where alpha-beta T cells came from about two months after transplant was reportedly several hundred expanded graft clones. It was newly produced T cells that mostly accounted for T-cell counts and diversity one year after transplant. Surviving recipient T cells and thymic progenitors underlay high day-60 TCRbeta diversity in some patients.

CDR1 is LGHNA and CDR2 is YSLEER in the germline V gene. The CDR3 has 13 residues. Trimming stripped 2 bases from V and 4 bases from J, with 6 bases between. A note on this clonotype: Its cognate antigen is unknown.

Unique molecular identifiers were used to barcode this TCRbeta library. TCRdb recomputed calls from the PCR reads with MiXCR, one row per CDR3 protein. The sample carries fewer than 250,000 distinct CDR3 sequences, approximately 19% recorded once. The V and J genes are TRBV4-3 and TRBJ2-1; the D is unclear. The specimen was PBMCs, mostly from graft donor cells, collected 360 days after TCRalphabeta/CD19-depleted stem cell transplant. This receptor was obtained from a male patient aged 2-9 years who had a stem cell transplant for acute lymphoblastic leukemia, so the T cells may come from the graft donor. This chain's CDR3 is CASSQRLYNEQFF. The CDR3 DNA reads as TGCGCCAGCAGCCAACGATTGTACAATGAGCAGTTCTTC.